What follows is one T cell receptor beta chain and its context. Its antigen specificity is not known. Base qualities are missing; no much larger clone stands one base away. The immunoSEQ Assay, a bias-controlled multiplex PCR, was used to amplify TCRbeta CDR3 regions from genomic DNA. Processing in the source paper ran as follows. Within the assay, amplification of reference gene primers was used to estimate how many nucleated cells each sample contained. To quantify the absolute abundance of each unique TCRbeta CDR3 rearrangement, sequence reads were collapsed and filtered. For each sample, productive Simpson clonality was calculated as the square root of Simpson's diversity index across productive rearrangements. TCRdb retrieved this table from immuneACCESS and kept in-frame rearrangements only. Not all clones are present; in checked studies, unresolved V genes account for under half, and no reason is known for the remainder. V, J and clone size derive from that table, while D and trimming were established from the DNA sequence. The sample table shows fewer than 200,000 clones, and over 70% are seen once. The ten biggest clones cover 3.5% to 4% of the sample.

This record comes from a study of blood T cell repertoires in COVID-19 (TCRdb year 2020). Study-wide context: Samples from collaborators originated in the United States, Italy and Spain and spanned both the acute and convalescent phases of COVID-19. The sample metadata nearly always contained a de-identified subject ID, COVID-19 status, age in years and sex. The repertoires were made available in a free public database intended to serve as a resource for research on the immune response to SARS-CoV-2. Samples were obtained from the ongoing ImmuneRACE study (first 160 participants) and from over a thousand subjects provided by 6 global collaborators. HLA class I and class II types, where available, came from metadata supplied by the sample provider rather than from assay-based typing. The material from the prospective study consisted of cDNA or gDNA derived from T cells, B-cell-depleted T cells, or PBMCs. Subjects who had been exposed to COVID-19, were actively infected with it, or had recovered from it provided the deeply sampled blood TCRbeta repertoires that made up the dataset.

The germline V end is reduced by 5 bases and the J end by 5 bases; junction bases left unmatched: 27. CDR1 and CDR2, looked up from the germline V gene, are MDHEN and SYDVKM. The CDR3 has 21 amino acids, counting the end cysteine and phenylalanine. Only the CDR3 DNA is retained, 63 bases long and in frame from the first base. Enrolling through a virtual design, the prospective study's participants ranged in age from roughly 18 to 100 years and lived across some 22 United States geographic areas. Cohort assignment in the prospective study relied on participant-reported clinical history from a screening survey and a study questionnaire. In the prospective study, mobile phlebotomists collected whole blood, serum and a nasopharyngeal or oropharyngeal swab from each participant. Additional blood draws and questionnaires over an approximately 2-month period could optionally be provided by prospective study participants. Prospective study blood samples were shipped either frozen or at room temperature before DNA extraction.

Here is what the overall study found, with its caveats: How much clinical and demographic metadata was included differed by source and by participant, and the metadata was provided uncurated.

Sequencing was done on a sample of PBMCs or T cells enriched from blood (not recorded which). The source of this sequence is a woman aged 45-60 years in a cohort exposed to, infected with or recovered from COVID-19 (not recorded which). This sequence uses TRBV28 and TRBJ1-5, and TRBD1 matches 7 of the central bases. The CDR3 has the sequence CASSPLRDSLNQPQIDQPQHF. The sequenced DNA: TGTGCCAGCAGTCCCCTCCGGGACAGCTTAAATCAGCCCCAGATAGATCAGCCCCAGCATTTT.